These T cell receptor beta chains were read from a single sample in a study of blood T cell repertoires in COVID-19. TCRdb's copy holds only in-frame clones and misses some; the assay was immunoSEQ multiplex PCR. The sample records around 150,000 clones, about 89% being singletons. What was sequenced was peripheral blood. These receptors were collected from a man aged 45-65 years with active COVID-19. CDR3s include the opening cysteine and the closing phenylalanine or tryptophan. The D gene is left open where the match is weak. Expanded clones are given a class, and other clones once, few, many or no size at all.

.,TRBV9,TRBJ1-6,.,TGTGCCAGCAGCCCCAGCGGGGCTAGCCCCTGGCCCCTCCACTTT,CASSPSGASPWPLHF
.,TRBV7-2,TRBJ1-6,.,TGTGCCAGCAGCTTAATTGGGCAACTCAAGGATTCACCCCTCCACTTT,CASSLIGQLKDSPLHF
.,TRBV4-1,TRBJ2-7,.,TGCGCCAGCAGCCAAGCGAACCTAAACTCCTACGAGCAGTACTTC,CASSQANLNSYEQYF
.,TRBV5-1,TRBJ2-2,TRBD2,TGCGCCAGCAGGCCGGGGGGGCCCTCCACCGGGGAGCTGTTTTTT,CASRPGGPSTGELFF
.,TRBV7-2,TRBJ1-6,.,TGTGCCAGCAGCTTAGACCACAGGAAGAATTCACCCCTCCACTTT,CASSLDHRKNSPLHF
.,TRBV2,TRBJ1-3,TRBD1,TGTGCCAGCGCAGGGACAGGGACTGGAAACACCATATATTTT,CASAGTGTGNTIYF
few,TRBV18,TRBJ2-5,.,TGTGCCAGCTCACCCCAGCGGGACCCTAGGGGGGTTGTCCAGTACTTC,CASSPQRDPRGVVQYF
.,TRBV23-1,TRBJ1-5,.,TGCGCCAGCAGTCAGCGACTCACTCATCAGCCCCAGCATTTT,CASSQRLTHQPQHF
.,TRBV2,TRBJ1-2,.,TGTGCCAGCAGTGTTGACAGCCAATCCTATGGCTACACCTTC,CASSVDSQSYGYTF
.,TRBV5-8,TRBJ2-7,TRBD1,TGTGCCAGCAGCCGCTCCGGGACAGGGATTTACGAGCAGTACTTC,CASSRSGTGIYEQYF
once,TRBV19,TRBJ2-7,.,TGTGCCAGTAGCATTGGAGCCTACGAGCAGTACTTC,CASSIGAYEQYF